These 25 T cell receptor beta chains came from one sample sequenced in a study of T cell repertoires in aging, cancer and after chemotherapy. A mixed TRB-A/B primer pool amplified rearranged TRB by multiplex touch-down PCR. TCRdb fed the multiplex PCR reads into MiXCR, producing one record per CDR3 protein. The data show 1,200 or so distinct CDR3 sequences, more than 20% seen once. Amplification of TCR beta used genomic DNA extracted from peripheral blood. Sequenced material: blood. These TCRs come from a human donor with a solid tumor.

This clonotype is large by share. The gene calls are TRBV6-2 or TRBV6-3 and TRBJ2-7, with D possibly matching TRBD2 (6 bases). From germline, CDR1 is MNHEY and CDR2 SVGEGT. The CDR3 loop spans 13 amino acids. The V end was cut by 5 bases, the J end by 2 bases, with 10 bases between. CDR3 sequence: CASSLGGTYEQYF. CDR3 DNA: TGTGCCAGCAGTCTGGGGGGTACCTACGAGCAGTACTTC.

V gene TRBV14 combines with J gene TRBJ1-4; D is perhaps TRBD1 (5 bases). The V gene lost 4 bases and the J gene lost 3 bases, with 12 bases spanning the gap. This CDR3 contains 15 residues. From germline, CDR1 is SGHDN and CDR2 FVKESK. CDR3 loop: CASSPQGLSNEKLFF. In DNA, the CDR3 is TGTGCCAGCAGCCCGCAGGGTCTATCTAATGAAAAACTGTTTTTT.

This clonotype has a handful of counts. The rearrangement joins TRBV7-2 to TRBJ1-5; D is ambiguous. The CDR3 contains 15 residues. The V gene lost 1 base and the J gene lost 6 bases, with 13 bases spanning the gap. Germline CDR1 and CDR2: SGHTA and FQGNSA. The CDR3 is CASSLVGSNAQPQHF. The CDR3 DNA reads TGTGCCAGCAGCTTAGTGGGCAGCAATGCTCAGCCCCAGCATTTT.

The chain employs TRBV7-9 and TRBJ1-2; no clear D. The CDR3 sequence is 15 residues long. Trimming stripped 0 bases from V and 0 bases from J, with 8 bases between. Germline CDR1 reads SEHNR; CDR2 reads FQNEAQ (reference sequence). This chain's CDR3 is CASSLAGPANYGYTF. Written as DNA, the CDR3 is TGTGCCAGCAGCTTAGCAGGGCCAGCTAACTATGGCTACACCTTC. The full variable domain, rest sourced from reference TRBV7-9 and TRBJ1-2, is DTGVSQNPRHKITKRGQNVTFRCDPISEHNRLYWYRQTLGQGPEFLTYFQNEAQLEKSRLLSDRFSAERPKGSFSTLEIQRTEQGDSAMYLCASSLAGPANYGYTFGSGTRLTVV.

Details on this clonotype: This sequence may be a read error, since a much larger clone differs from it by one base. Given the absence of the conserved phenylalanine or tryptophan at the CDR3 end, a read error is likely. This chain links TRBV13 with TRBJ2-5, with 9 bases lining up with TRBD1. Germline V lookup: CDR1 PRHDT, CDR2 FYEKMQ (reference sequence). CDR3 length: 15 amino acids. The ends lost 1 base at V and 5 bases at J; junction bases unmatched: 5. CDR3 amino acids: CASSLADRGLETQYS. In nucleotides, the CDR3 is TGTGCCAGCAGCTTAGCCGACAGGGGGTTGGAGACCCAGTACTCC.

This clonotype occurred a few times. The chain recombines TRBV7-2 with TRBJ2-7; 9 bases match TRBD1. This CDR3 is 14 amino acids long. From germline, CDR1 is SGHTA and CDR2 FQGNSA. The V gene end was trimmed by 5 bases and the J gene end by 6 bases; junction bases not matched to a gene: 8. Written as DNA, the CDR3 is TGTGCCAGCAGCGGAGCGACAGGGGGTCGCGAGCAGTACTTC. Its translation: CASSGATGGREQYF. Combining the CDR3 with reference TRBV7-2 and TRBJ2-7 gives the whole variable domain GAGVSQSPSNKVTEKGKDVELRCDPISGHTALYWYRQSLGQGLEFLIYFQGNSAPDKSGLPSDRFSAERTGGSVSTLTIQRTQQEDSAVYLCASSGATGGREQYFGPGTRLTVT.

By sample fraction, this clonotype is medium-sized. The chain joins TRBV19 to TRBJ2-7; weak D call: TRBD2 (5 bases). The CDR3 length is 15 residues. V lost 1 base, J lost 0 bases, and 10 bases lay in between. Germline-derived CDR1 and CDR2 are LNHDA and SQIVND (reference sequence). CDR3 residues: CASSIGRPSSYEQYF. The CDR3 region has the DNA TGTGCCAGTAGTATAGGGAGGCCTAGCTCCTACGAGCAGTACTTC.

This clonotype is medium-sized in the sample. The rearrangement uses TRBV6-1 and TRBJ2-5; the match to TRBD1 covers 9 bases. CDR1 and CDR2 (germline): MNHNS, SASEGT. With V trimmed by 4 bases and J by 4 bases, 16 bases remained unmatched. The CDR3 sequence is 18 residues long. CDR3 bases: TGTGCCAGCAGTGGTCCCGGGACAGGGACGAGGCCAAGAGAGACCCAGTACTTC. Translated: CASSGPGTGTRPRETQYF.

The table lists this clonotype with a few counts. The chain links TRBV4-3 to TRBJ1-4; D gene ambiguous. This CDR3 comprises 17 residues. V was shortened by 4 bases and J by 5 bases, with 20 bases between the two germline ends. The germline gives CDR1 LGHNA, CDR2 YSLEER. The CDR3 region is CASSPSTMQVQNEKLFF. In DNA, the CDR3 is TGCGCCAGCAGCCCCTCTACAATGCAGGTTCAGAATGAAAAACTGTTTTTT.

This clonotype qualifies as medium-sized. This rearrangement joins TRBV7-2 to TRBJ2-5, with D perhaps matching TRBD1 or TRBD2 (6 bases each). CDR3 length: 15 amino acids. The V end was cut by 5 bases, the J end by 7 bases, with 20 bases between. Germline V gene data show CDR1 as SGHTA and CDR2 as FQGNSA. The CDR3 sequence: CASSLTGGERSTQYF. The DNA for the CDR3 is TGTGCCAGCAGCCTAACCGGGGGCGAGCGTTCGACCCAGTACTTC.

There are a few counts of this clonotype. The CDR3 is CASPKKSSSSYEQYF. The CDR3 DNA sequence: TGTGCCAGCCCCAAAAAGTCCTCCTCTAGCTACGAGCAGTACTTC. The rearrangement uses TRBV6-1 and TRBJ2-7; D is uncertain. This CDR3 comprises 15 residues. Trimming pared 8 bases from V and 3 bases from J, leaving 20 bases between. The germline V gene has CDR1 MNHNS and CDR2 SASEGT.

This clonotype was seen only a few times. V gene TRBV18 combines with J gene TRBJ2-1; maybe TRBD2 (6 bases). The ends were cut back, 3 bases at V and 6 bases at J, with 21 bases in the middle. The CDR3 length is 17 residues. CDR1 KGHSH and CDR2 LQKENI come from the germline V gene. DNA for the CDR3: TGTGCCAGCTCACCCCACGACCGGGACTCTCTACCCAATGAGCAGTTCTTC. Its protein product is CASSPHDRDSLPNEQFF. Full variable domain (outside the CDR3, taken from reference TRBV18 and TRBJ2-1): NAGVMQNPRHLVRRRGQEARLRCSPMKGHSHVYWYRQLPEEGLKFMVYLQKENIIDESGMPKERFSAEFPKEGPSILRIQQVVRGDSAAYFCASSPHDRDSLPNEQFFGPGTRLTVL.

This clonotype came up a few times. The chain uses TRBV11-1 and TRBJ1-1, with a tentative D call TRBD1 (5 bases). Germline V gene sequence: CDR1 SGHAT, CDR2 FQDESV (reference sequence). The CDR3 totals 13 residues. Trimming took off 7 bases at V and 7 bases at J, with 16 bases between the two ends. The chain's CDR3 is CASTKMGRNEAFF. CDR3 coding DNA: TGTGCCAGCACCAAGATGGGGCGAAATGAAGCTTTCTTT.

By frequency in the sample, this clonotype is medium-sized (0.01 to 0.1%). The V gene is TRBV6-5, the J gene TRBJ1-1, with 9 positions matching TRBD1. Germline CDR1 is MNHEY and CDR2 is SVGAGI. This CDR3 has 16 amino acids. J gave up 8 bases and V 4 bases, and 14 bases lay outside the gene matches. The CDR3 DNA follows: TGTGCCAGCAGTTCCCTGGTATCGGGGACAGGGCTCGAAGCTTTCTTT. It yields the protein CASSSLVSGTGLEAFF.

The chain recombines TRBV12-3 or TRBV12-4 with TRBJ2-3, with D tentatively TRBD2 (5 bases). The CDR3 loop spans 20 amino acids. Trimming cost V 2 bases and J 0 bases, with 24 bases left between them. The CDR3 DNA follows: TGTGCCAGCAGTTTAATAGGACTCGTGGATAAACCCTATAGCACAGATACGCAGTATTTT. This gives the protein CASSLIGLVDKPYSTDTQYF.

V is TRBV19 and J is TRBJ1-3, with D perhaps matching TRBD1 (5 bases). Germline V lookup: CDR1 LNHDA, CDR2 SQIVND (reference sequence). CDR3 size: 16 residues. Trimming shortened V by 4 bases and J by 0 bases, and 13 bases separated the two germline ends. CDR3 protein: CASSTTRGSSGNTIYF. Written as DNA, the CDR3 is TGTGCCAGTAGTACCACGAGGGGCAGCTCTGGAAACACCATATATTTT. Full variable domain (outside the CDR3, taken from reference TRBV19 and TRBJ1-3): DGGITQSPKYLFRKEGQNVTLSCEQNLNHDAMYWYRQDPGQGLRLIYYSQIVNDFQKGDIAEGYSVSREKKESFPLTVTSAQKNPTAFYLCASSTTRGSSGNTIYFGEGSWLTVV.

J is TRBJ2-7 and V is TRBV6-6, with 7 nucleotides matching TRBD1. V shed 2 bases, J shed 3 bases, and the junction held 4 bases outside the gene matches. The CDR3 totals 14 residues. Germline V lookup: CDR1 MNHNY, CDR2 SVGAGI (reference sequence). DNA for the CDR3: TGTGCCAGCAGTTACCTTGGACAGGACTACGAGCAGTACTTC. It is translated as CASSYLGQDYEQYF.

This clonotype is categorized as medium-sized. The gene calls are TRBV19 and TRBJ2-7; D unresolved. V lost 3 bases, J lost 2 bases, and 8 bases lay in between. Germline-derived CDR1 and CDR2 are LNHDA and SQIVND (reference sequence). The CDR3 consists of 13 residues. Written as DNA, the CDR3 is TGTGCCAGTAGTATTGGCAGGACCTACGAGCAGTACTTC. This encodes CASSIGRTYEQYF.

This clonotype qualifies as medium-sized. The chain combines TRBV12-3 or TRBV12-4 with TRBJ2-6, with 9 bases lining up with TRBD1. This CDR3 is 17 amino acids long. The V segment lost 8 bases and the J segment 0 bases; nucleotides outside the gene matches: 8. The chain's CDR3 is CASGSGQGLSGANVLTF. In DNA form, the CDR3 reads TGTGCCAGCGGGTCGGGACAGGGACTCTCTGGGGCCAACGTCCTGACTTTC.

Concerning this clonotype: The junction departs from the called germline gene at one end, perhaps through a read error. The J gene is TRBJ2-7, the V gene TRBV19, with 9 bases identical to TRBD1. The CDR3 covers 15 residues. CDR1 and CDR2 from the germline V gene are LNHDA and SQIVND (reference sequence). In nucleotides, the CDR3 is TGTGCCAGTAGTATAGCGGGGACAGGGTCCTACGAGCAGTACTTT. This sequence encodes CASSIAGTGSYEQYF.

This clonotype is medium-sized in the sample. CDR3 nucleotides: TGTGCCAGCAGCCGGGGCGGGCACCTCTACAATGAGCAGTTCTTC. This encodes CASSRGGHLYNEQFF. The chain employs TRBV5-6 and TRBJ2-1; D is perhaps TRBD1 or TRBD2 (5 bases each). Germline V lookup: CDR1 SGHDT, CDR2 YYEEEE. V was clipped by 4 bases and J by 3 bases, with 14 bases between them. The CDR3 totals 15 residues.

By frequency in the sample, this clonotype is medium-sized. The chain uses TRBV12-3 or TRBV12-4 and TRBJ1-6; possible D gene TRBD1, 6 bases. This CDR3 is 16 amino acids long. With 0 bases removed from V and 9 bases from J, the gap between germline ends came to 15 bases. DNA for the CDR3: TGTGCCAGCAGTTTAGCGCGGGGGGCAGGGACTTCACCCCTCCACTTT. Residues: CASSLARGAGTSPLHF.

The rearrangement uses TRBV12-3 or TRBV12-4 and TRBJ2-7; D unresolved. The CDR3 loop spans 11 amino acids. V was trimmed by 3 bases and J by 8 bases, leaving 8 bases between them. CDR3 coding DNA: TGTGCCAGCAGTTTGAGACTCAAGCAGTACTTC. It is translated as CASSLRLKQYF.

In nucleotides, the CDR3 is TGTGCCAGCTCATCGACAGGGGCCTACGAGCAGTACTTC. This encodes CASSSTGAYEQYF. The chain has TRBV18 and TRBJ2-7; 8 bases are shared with TRBD1. V trimming: 5 bases; J trimming: 2 bases; junction bases outside the gene matches: 2. Germline V gives CDR1 KGHSH, CDR2 LQKENI. The CDR3 length is 13 residues. Together with reference TRBV18 and TRBJ2-7, the CDR3 gives the full variable domain: NAGVMQNPRHLVRRRGQEARLRCSPMKGHSHVYWYRQLPEEGLKFMVYLQKENIIDESGMPKERFSAEFPKEGPSILRIQQVVRGDSAAYFCASSSTGAYEQYFGPGTRLTVT.

The J gene is TRBJ2-4, the V gene TRBV7-2, with D possibly matching TRBD1 (6 bases). V was shortened by 5 bases and J by 5 bases, with 10 bases between the two germline ends. Germline CDR1 is SGHTA and CDR2 is FQGNSA. The CDR3 loop spans 13 amino acids. In nucleotides, the CDR3 is TGTGCCAGCAGCAGACGACAGGAAAACATTCAGTACTTC. Its protein is CASSRRQENIQYF.